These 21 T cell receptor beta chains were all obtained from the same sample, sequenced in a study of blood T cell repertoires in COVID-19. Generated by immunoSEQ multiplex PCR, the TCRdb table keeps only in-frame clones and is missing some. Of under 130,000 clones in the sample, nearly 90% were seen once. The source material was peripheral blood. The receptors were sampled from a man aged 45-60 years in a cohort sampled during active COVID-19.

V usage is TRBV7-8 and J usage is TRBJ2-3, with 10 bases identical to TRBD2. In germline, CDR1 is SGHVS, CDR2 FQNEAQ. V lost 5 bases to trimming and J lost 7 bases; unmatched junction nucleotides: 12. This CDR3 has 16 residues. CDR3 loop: CASSPSSSGGAYTQYF. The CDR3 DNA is TGTGCCAGCAGCCCATCCTCGAGCGGGGGGGCATATACGCAGTATTTT.

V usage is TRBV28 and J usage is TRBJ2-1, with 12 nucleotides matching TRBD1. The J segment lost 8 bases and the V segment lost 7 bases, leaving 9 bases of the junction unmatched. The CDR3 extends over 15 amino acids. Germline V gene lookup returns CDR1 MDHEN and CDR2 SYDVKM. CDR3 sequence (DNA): TGTGCCAGCAACGCCCCGGGACAGGGGGCTCATGAGCAGTTCTTC. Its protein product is CASNAPGQGAHEQFF.

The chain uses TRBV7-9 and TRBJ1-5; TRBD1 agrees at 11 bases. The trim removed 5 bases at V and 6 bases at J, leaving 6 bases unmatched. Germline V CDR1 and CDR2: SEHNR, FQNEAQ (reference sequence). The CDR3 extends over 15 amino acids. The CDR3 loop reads CASSRVGQGGQPQHF. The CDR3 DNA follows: TGTGCCAGCAGCCGAGTGGGACAGGGGGGTCAGCCCCAGCATTTT.

The CDR3 loop is CASNFNNPPGTEAFF. The CDR3, as DNA: TGTGCCAGCAATTTCAATAACCCCCCGGGGACTGAAGCTTTCTTT. The rearrangement uses TRBV6-5 and TRBJ1-1; D not resolved. Trimming cost V 7 bases and J 5 bases, with 20 bases left between them. The CDR3 is made up of 15 amino acids. Germline loops: CDR1 MNHEY, CDR2 SVGAGI.

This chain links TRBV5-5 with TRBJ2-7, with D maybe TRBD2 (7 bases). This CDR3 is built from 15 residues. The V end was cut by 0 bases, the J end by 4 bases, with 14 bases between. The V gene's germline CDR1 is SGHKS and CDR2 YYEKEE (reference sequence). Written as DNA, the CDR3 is TGTGCCAGCAGCTTGGAGGGCGGGGGCCAATACGAGCAGTACGTC. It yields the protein CASSLEGGGQYEQYV.

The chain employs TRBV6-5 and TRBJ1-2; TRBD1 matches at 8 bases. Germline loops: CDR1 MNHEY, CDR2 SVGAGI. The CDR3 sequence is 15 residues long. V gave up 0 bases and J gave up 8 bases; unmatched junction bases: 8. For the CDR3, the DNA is TGTGCCAGCAGTTACTCCACGGACAGGGCCCAAGGCTACACCTTC. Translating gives CASSYSTDRAQGYTF.

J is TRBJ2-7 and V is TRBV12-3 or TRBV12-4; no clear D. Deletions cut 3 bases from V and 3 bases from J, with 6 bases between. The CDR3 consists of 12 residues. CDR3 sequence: CASSFAGYEQYF. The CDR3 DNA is TGTGCCAGCAGTTTCGCCGGCTACGAGCAGTACTTC.

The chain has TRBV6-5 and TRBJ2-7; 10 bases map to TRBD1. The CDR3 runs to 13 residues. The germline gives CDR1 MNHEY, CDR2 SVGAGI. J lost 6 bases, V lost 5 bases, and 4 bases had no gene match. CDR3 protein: CASSSRQGAEQYV. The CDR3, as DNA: TGTGCCAGCAGTAGCAGACAGGGGGCCGAGCAGTACGTC.

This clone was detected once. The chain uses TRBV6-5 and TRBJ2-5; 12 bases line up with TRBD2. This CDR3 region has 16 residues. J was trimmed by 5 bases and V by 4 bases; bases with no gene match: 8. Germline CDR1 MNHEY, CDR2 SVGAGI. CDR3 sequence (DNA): TGTGCCAGCAGTTCCCTAGCGGGGGGGCGATTCGAGACCCAGTACTTC. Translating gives CASSSLAGGRFETQYF.

The CDR3 sequence: CASSTTGYNSPLHF. DNA for the CDR3: TGTGCCAGTAGTACAACAGGGTACAATTCACCCCTCCACTTT. This chain links TRBV19 with TRBJ1-6; D is possibly TRBD1 (6 bases). CDR1 and CDR2 (germline): LNHDA, SQIVND (reference sequence). The CDR3 sequence is 14 residues long. Trimming removed 4 bases at V and 7 bases at J, with 11 bases between.

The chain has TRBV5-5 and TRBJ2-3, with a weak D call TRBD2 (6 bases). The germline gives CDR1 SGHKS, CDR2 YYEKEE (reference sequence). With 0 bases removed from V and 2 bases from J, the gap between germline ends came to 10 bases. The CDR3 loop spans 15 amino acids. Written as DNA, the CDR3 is TGTGCCAGCAGCTTGGCCTTGCGGGACACAGATACGCAGTATTTT. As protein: CASSLALRDTDTQYF.

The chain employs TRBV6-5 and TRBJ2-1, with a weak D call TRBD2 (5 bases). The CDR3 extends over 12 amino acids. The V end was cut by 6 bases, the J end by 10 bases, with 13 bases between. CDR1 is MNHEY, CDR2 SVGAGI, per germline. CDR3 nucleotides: TGTGCCAGCAGCCATCTAGCATCCGAGCAGTTCTTC. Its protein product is CASSHLASEQFF.

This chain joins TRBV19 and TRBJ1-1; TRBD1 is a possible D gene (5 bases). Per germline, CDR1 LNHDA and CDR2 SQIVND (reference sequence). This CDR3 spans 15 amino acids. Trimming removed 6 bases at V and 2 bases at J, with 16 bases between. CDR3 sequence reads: CASSPRGIRNTEAFF. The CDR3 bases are TGTGCCAGTAGCCCACGGGGGATCCGTAACACTGAAGCTTTCTTT.

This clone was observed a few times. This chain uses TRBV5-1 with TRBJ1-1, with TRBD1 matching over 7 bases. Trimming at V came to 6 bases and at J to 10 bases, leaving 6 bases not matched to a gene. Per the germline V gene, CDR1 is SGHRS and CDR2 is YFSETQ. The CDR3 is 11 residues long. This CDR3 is CASKTGESAFF. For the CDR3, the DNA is TGCGCCAGCAAAACAGGGGAATCAGCTTTCTTT.

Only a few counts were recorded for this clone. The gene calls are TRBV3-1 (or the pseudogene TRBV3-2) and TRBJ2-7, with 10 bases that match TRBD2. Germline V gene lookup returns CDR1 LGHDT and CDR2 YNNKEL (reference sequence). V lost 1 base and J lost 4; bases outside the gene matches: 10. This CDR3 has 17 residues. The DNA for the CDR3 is TGTGCCAGCAGCCAAGGGGTAGCGGGGGGACTCGTTTACGAGCAGTACTTC. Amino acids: CASSQGVAGGLVYEQYF.

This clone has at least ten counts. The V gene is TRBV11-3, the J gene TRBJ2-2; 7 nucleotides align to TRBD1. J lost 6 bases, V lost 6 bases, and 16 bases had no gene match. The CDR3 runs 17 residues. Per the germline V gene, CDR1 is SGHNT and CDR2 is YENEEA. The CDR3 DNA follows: TGTGCCAGCAGTCGACAGACAGGGAAATTTCTATCCGGGGAGCTGTTTTTT. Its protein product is CASSRQTGKFLSGELFF.

The CDR3 reads CASSFGGARDQPQHF. CDR3 in DNA: TGTGCCAGCAGTTTCGGGGGGGCGCGGGATCAGCCCCAGCATTTT. The chain couples TRBV28 to TRBJ1-5; tentatively, D is TRBD1 (6 bases). Germline assignment: CDR1 MDHEN and CDR2 SYDVKM. The CDR3 is 15 residues long. Deletions cut 3 bases from V and 5 bases from J, with 14 bases between.

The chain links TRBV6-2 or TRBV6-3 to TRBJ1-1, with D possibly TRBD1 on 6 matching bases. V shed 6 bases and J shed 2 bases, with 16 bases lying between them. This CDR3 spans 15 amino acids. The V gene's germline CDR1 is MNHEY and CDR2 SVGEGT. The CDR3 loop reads CASSQPTGINTEAFF. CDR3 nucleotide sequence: TGTGCCAGCAGCCAACCGACAGGCATAAACACTGAAGCTTTCTTT.

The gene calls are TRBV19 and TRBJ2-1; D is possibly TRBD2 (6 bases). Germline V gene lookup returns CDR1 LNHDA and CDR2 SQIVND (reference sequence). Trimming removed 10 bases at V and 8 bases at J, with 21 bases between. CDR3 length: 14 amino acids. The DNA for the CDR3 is TGTGCCACTAGGAAAACCAACGGGGAGGATGAGCAGTTCTTC. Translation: CATRKTNGEDEQFF.

CDR3 sequence (DNA): TGTGCCAGCAGTTACTCGAGGGGAGGCCCCGAGCTGTTTTTT. Translated: CASSYSRGGPELFF. V usage is TRBV6-6 and J usage is TRBJ2-2, with D tentatively TRBD2 (6 bases). This CDR3 is 14 amino acids long. Germline V gene sequence: CDR1 MNHNY, CDR2 SVGAGI (reference sequence). Trimming cost V 0 bases and J 11 bases, with 13 bases left between them.

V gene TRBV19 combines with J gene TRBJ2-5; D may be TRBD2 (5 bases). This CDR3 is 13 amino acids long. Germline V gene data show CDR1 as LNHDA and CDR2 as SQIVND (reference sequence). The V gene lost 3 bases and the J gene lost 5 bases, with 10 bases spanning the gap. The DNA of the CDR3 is TGTGCCAGTAGTATCGCCGGGGTGGAGACCCAGTACTTC. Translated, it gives CASSIAGVETQYF.